One sample yielded the 14 T cell receptor beta chains listed below, sequenced in a study of vaccination effects on CD4 cells after COVID-19. Assay: immunoSEQ multiplex PCR; the TCRdb copy retains only in-frame clones and omits some. The table records tens of thousands of clones, around 67% of them present only once. Cells that had been cultured for roughly 9 days were the source of isolated CD4+ T cells. Each person got two doses of an mRNA SARS-CoV-2 vaccine, BNT162b2 or mRNA-1273. The antigens for these receptors are not known. Sequenced here: CD4+ T cells from PBMCs cultured without peptide, sampled after COVID-19 vaccination. The receptors shown here come from a human donor who received a COVID-19 vaccine.

Worth noting for this clone: This same CDR3 is encoded by further DNA sequences in the sample. V is TRBV3-1 (or the pseudogene TRBV3-2) and J is TRBJ1-5; no definite D call. The CDR3 contains 13 residues. Germline V gene data show CDR1 as LGHDT and CDR2 as YNNKEL (reference sequence). The V and J ends lost 4 bases and 1 base respectively, with 5 bases between them. The chain's CDR3 is CASSRQSNQPQHF. The CDR3, as DNA: TGTGCCAGCAGCCGACAAAGCAATCAGCCCCAGCATTTT.

Written as DNA, the CDR3 is TGTGCCAGCAGCGCCCTTCGCAGCACAGATACGCAGTATTTT. This codes for CASSALRSTDTQYF. The chain carries TRBV5-8 and TRBJ2-3; D is uncertain. Germline CDR1 reads SGHTS; CDR2 reads YDEGEE. The germline V and J ends were trimmed by 4 bases and 0 bases, with 9 bases remaining between them. The CDR3 length is 14 residues.

The rearrangement joins TRBV5-1 to TRBJ1-2; D unresolved. CDR3 length: 15 amino acids. V shed 0 bases and J shed 1 base, with 10 bases lying between them. Germline loops: CDR1 SGHRS, CDR2 YFSETQ. CDR3 DNA: TGCGCCAGCAGCTTGGCACCAGAAATTAACTATGGCTACACCTTC. Its protein is CASSLAPEINYGYTF.

The V gene is TRBV9, the J gene TRBJ2-2; possibly TRBD2 for D (6 bases). Germline lookup yields CDR1 SGDLS and CDR2 YYNGEE. This CDR3 is built from 15 residues. Trimming stripped 5 bases from V and 5 bases from J, with 16 bases between. CDR3 sequence: CASSGGTVGTGELFF. DNA of the CDR3: TGTGCCAGCAGTGGCGGGACGGTCGGTACCGGGGAGCTGTTTTTT.

V is TRBV6-5 and J is TRBJ2-1, with D hard to call. V was trimmed by 6 bases and J by 0 bases, leaving 9 bases between them. The CDR3 is 14 amino acids. Per germline, CDR1 MNHEY and CDR2 SVGAGI. Written as DNA, the CDR3 is TGTGCCAGCAGCTATAGGTCCTCCTACAATGAGCAGTTCTTC. Translation gives CASSYRSSYNEQFF.

The gene calls are TRBV5-1 and TRBJ2-7; the match to TRBD1 covers 9 bases. In germline, CDR1 is SGHRS, CDR2 YFSETQ. V lost 4 bases and J lost 6; bases outside the gene matches: 5. The CDR3 length is 13 residues. The CDR3 nucleotides read TGCGCCAGCAGCCCCGGGACAGGGATCGAGCAGTACGTC. Its protein product is CASSPGTGIEQYV.

V usage is TRBV6-5 and J usage is TRBJ2-7; weak D call: TRBD1 (5 bases). The CDR3 has 14 residues. Trimming shortened V by 5 bases and J by 3 bases, and 14 bases separated the two germline ends. The germline CDR1 and CDR2 sequences are MNHEY and SVGAGI. The DNA for the CDR3 is TGTGCCAGCAGTACAACCCAGGGTGGCTACGAGCAGTACGTC. Its protein is CASSTTQGGYEQYV.

The chain uses TRBV15 and TRBJ1-2; the match to TRBD1 covers 7 bases. CDR1 and CDR2 from the germline V gene are LNHNV and YYDKDF (reference sequence). Losses at the gene ends were 4 bases for V and 2 bases for J; bases not matched to a gene: 4. The CDR3 loop spans 14 amino acids. CDR3 in amino acids: CATSNRGQNYGYTF. The DNA of the CDR3 is TGTGCCACCAGCAACCGGGGACAGAACTATGGCTACACCTTC. The variable domain in full, with the rest retrieved from reference TRBV15 and TRBJ1-2, is DAMVIQNPRYQVTQFGKPVTLSCSQTLNHNVMYWYQQKSSQAPKLLFHYYDKDFNNEADTPDNFQSRRPNTSFCFLDIRSPGLGDTAMYLCATSNRGQNYGYTFGSGTRLTVV.

This sequence joins TRBV6-5 and TRBJ1-6; no definite D call. The CDR3 covers 12 residues. V was shortened by 6 bases and J by 11 bases, with 11 bases between the two germline ends. CDR1 is MNHEY, CDR2 SVGAGI, per germline. The CDR3 sequence is CASRFGRAPLHF. Here the CDR3 DNA reads TGTGCCAGCAGATTCGGTAGAGCACCCCTCCACTTT.

This clone was detected only once. The chain has TRBV7-9 and TRBJ2-3; 8 nucleotides agree with TRBD2. This CDR3 is built from 16 residues. CDR1 is SEHNR, CDR2 FQNEAQ, per germline (reference sequence). The V and J ends lost 5 bases and 1 base, in that order; junction bases with no gene match: 8. This CDR3 is CASSPPRAGGTDTQYF. The DNA for the CDR3 is TGTGCCAGCAGCCCCCCTAGAGCGGGGGGCACAGATACGCAGTATTTT.

The sample holds a few counts of this clone. The chain recombines TRBV20-1 with TRBJ2-7; D perhaps matches TRBD1 (6 bases). Germline-derived CDR1 and CDR2 are DFQATT and SNEGSKA (reference sequence). This CDR3 contains 11 residues. The V end lost 3 bases, the J end lost 6 bases, and 9 bases lay between the germline ends. The CDR3 protein is CSASRGSEQYV. The CDR3 nucleotides read TGCAGTGCTAGCAGGGGAAGCGAGCAGTACGTC.

V gene TRBV3-1 (or the pseudogene TRBV3-2) combines with J gene TRBJ2-6; TRBD2 aligns across 7 bases. This CDR3 has 15 residues. Trimming cost V 4 bases and J 1 base; bases outside gene matches: 1. Germline V CDR1 and CDR2: LGHDT, YNNKEL (reference sequence). The CDR3 DNA follows: TGTGCCAGCAGCCCCGGGGGGTCTGGGGCCAACGTCCTGACTTTC. Its protein product is CASSPGGSGANVLTF.

This clone was seen only once. The CDR3 bases are TGTGCCAGCAGTGATCGAAGTTTTGGCTACACCTTC. Translated, it gives CASSDRSFGYTF. The gene calls are TRBV6-1 and TRBJ1-2; D unclear. Per germline, CDR1 MNHNS and CDR2 SASEGT. CDR3 length: 12 amino acids. The germline V and J ends were trimmed by 3 bases and 7 bases, with 9 bases remaining between them.

This clone occurred once. This chain connects TRBV18 to TRBJ1-1; 7 nucleotides line up with TRBD1. Trimming took 6 bases from V and 3 from J; bases not matched to a gene: 16. CDR3 length: 17 amino acids. The germline V gene has CDR1 KGHSH and CDR2 LQKENI. This CDR3 reads CASSRLGGTEGYTEAFF. The CDR3 DNA follows: TGTGCCAGCTCCCGCCTAGGGGGGACAGAAGGGTACACTGAAGCTTTCTTT.